At least ten counts were recorded for the clone carrying this T cell receptor (beta chain). The antigen is undetermined. The CDR3 contains 12 residues. V was clipped by 7 bases and J by 3 bases; unmatched bases: 3. The sample belongs to a study of T cell repertoires in cytomegalovirus infection. Whole-study context: In public TCR beta signatures, there were indications of both CMV infection and matching HLA type. Study findings and constraints: Summed frequency of public TCR beta families distinguished CMV carriers with the relevant HLA. The study found HLA-C-restricted CMV-specific TCR beta clonotypes dominating the ex vivo response.

TCRdb recomputed calls from the reads with MiXCR, one row per CDR3 protein. The sample gives about 400,000 distinct CDR3 sequences, about a sixth of which show up once; roughly 8.7% is in the top ten. The sample comprised PBMCs. The clonotype was recovered from a human donor in good health (CMV status not recorded). Some clones in this sample may be carry-over from other donors' samples. The chain uses TRBV12-3 or TRBV12-4 and TRBJ2-7, with 7 bases fitting TRBD1. This CDR3 is CASKWDSYEQYF. The CDR3 region has the DNA TGTGCCAGCAAATGGGACAGCTACGAGCAGTACTTC.